One sample yielded the 14 T cell receptor beta chains listed below, sequenced in a study of T cells in localized non-small cell lung cancer. The method was immunoSEQ multiplex PCR; TCRdb's version includes in-frame clones alone and lacks a portion of them. The data show about 72,000 clones, with almost 85% seen just once and roughly 13% held by the top ten. The sample in question was peripheral blood, obtained before any cancer treatment. Every receptor here comes from a female donor aged 60 or older with stage I lung adenocarcinoma.

CDR3 protein: CASSTLADTQYF. The CDR3 coding sequence is TGTGCCAGCAGCACTCTGGCAGATACGCAGTATTTT. The chain has TRBV27 and TRBJ2-3; D call uncertain. The ends were cut back, 6 bases at V and 4 bases at J, with 8 bases in the middle. The CDR3 length is 12 residues. In germline, CDR1 is MNHEY, CDR2 SMNVEV (reference sequence).

The genes are TRBV7-3 and TRBJ2-1, with D perhaps assigned TRBD1 or TRBD2 (5 bases each). The germline gives CDR1 SGHTA, CDR2 FQGTGA. Deletions cut 5 bases from V and 7 bases from J, with 12 bases between. CDR3 length equals 13 residues. CDR3 in amino acids: CASSIDRLNEQFF. The CDR3 DNA reads as TGTGCCAGCAGCATCGACAGACTAAATGAGCAGTTCTTC.

CDR3 region: CASSSVPTGESGYTF. The CDR3 DNA is TGTGCCAGCAGCTCAGTCCCGACAGGGGAATCCGGCTACACCTTC. The J gene is TRBJ1-2, the V gene TRBV7-9; TRBD1 matches 8 bases. CDR1 and CDR2 from the germline V gene are SEHNR and FQNEAQ (reference sequence). The CDR3 is 15 residues long. V lost 4 bases and J lost 8; bases outside the gene matches: 12.

The V and J genes are TRBV5-1 and TRBJ2-1; D is unresolved. Germline assignment: CDR1 SGHRS and CDR2 YFSETQ. V dropped 7 bases and J dropped 0 bases, with 8 bases sitting between them. The CDR3 is made up of 13 amino acids. The CDR3, as DNA: TGCGCCAGCGGGCTGTCCTCCTACAATGAGCAGTTCTTC. It yields the protein CASGLSSYNEQFF.

The chain has TRBV15 and TRBJ2-7; D is possibly TRBD1 (5 bases). Germline CDR1 and CDR2: LNHNV and YYDKDF (reference sequence). The CDR3 extends over 13 amino acids. V lost 5 bases, J lost 6 bases, and 14 bases lay in between. CDR3 sequence reads: CATSLSLGAEQYF. The CDR3 DNA follows: TGTGCCACCAGCCTCTCATTAGGGGCCGAGCAGTACTTC.

The chain uses TRBV9 and TRBJ1-1; D is uncertain. From germline, CDR1 is SGDLS and CDR2 YYNGEE. There are 15 residues in the CDR3. Trimming removed 4 bases from V and 4 bases from J, with 17 bases in between. The CDR3 DNA reads as TGTGCCAGCAGCCCTGGAGAAGGGAGGGCCACTGAAGCTTTCTTT. Its translation: CASSPGEGRATEAFF.

CDR3 in amino acids: CASRDTANGYTF. CDR3 sequence (DNA): TGTGCCAGTAGGGACACCGCCAATGGCTACACCTTC. The J gene is TRBJ1-2, the V gene TRBV6-5; D is perhaps TRBD1 (6 bases). From germline, CDR1 is MNHEY and CDR2 SVGAGI. V shed 9 bases and J shed 6 bases, with 14 bases lying between them. This CDR3 comprises 12 residues.

About this clone: Just one base apart from a much larger clone, this may be a read error. The rearrangement uses TRBV6-5 and TRBJ2-3; tentatively, D is TRBD1 or TRBD2 (5 bases each). The CDR3 runs to 14 residues. CDR1 is MNHEY, CDR2 SVGAGI, per germline. The CDR3 DNA sequence: TGTACCAGCAGCACCGGGACCCAAGCAGATACGCAGTATTTT. Protein product: CTSSTGTQADTQYF.

V and J are TRBV7-2 and TRBJ2-1; 9 nucleotides line up with TRBD2. This CDR3 is 17 amino acids long. With V trimmed by 5 bases and J by 3 bases, 11 bases remained unmatched. CDR1 SGHTA and CDR2 FQGNSA come from the germline V gene. The chain's CDR3 is CASSQETSGYNYNEQFF. The CDR3 coding sequence is TGTGCCAGCAGCCAAGAGACTAGCGGATATAACTACAATGAGCAGTTCTTC.

The genes are TRBV7-9 and TRBJ2-7; 7 bases agree with TRBD2. The germline gives CDR1 SEHNR, CDR2 FQNEAQ (reference sequence). Trimming removed 4 bases from V and 4 bases from J; junction bases left unmatched: 16. CDR3 length: 17 residues. The CDR3 loop is CASSYPRLGGSSYEQYF. As DNA, the CDR3 is TGTGCCAGCAGCTATCCGCGGTTGGGCGGGAGCTCGTACGAGCAGTACTTC.

The chain combines TRBV23-1 with TRBJ2-7; 10 bases line up with TRBD1. TRBV23-1 is classed as an ORF, of uncertain function. The CDR3 is 13 residues long. V shed 11 bases, J shed 3 bases, and the junction held 7 bases outside the gene matches. In DNA form, the CDR3 reads TGCGCCGGAACAAGGGACAGGGGCTACGAGCAGTACTTC. It is translated as CAGTRDRGYEQYF.

V is TRBV5-1 and J is TRBJ2-5; TRBD1 or TRBD2 may be the D gene (5 bases each). V gave up 4 bases and J gave up 1 base, with 14 bases separating them. The germline V gene has CDR1 SGHRS and CDR2 YFSETQ. The CDR3 is 15 residues long. As DNA, the CDR3 is TGCGCCAGCAGCCCGGCAGGGACCCTCCAAGAGACCCAGTACTTC. It translates to CASSPAGTLQETQYF. Drawing the rest from reference TRBV5-1 and TRBJ2-5, the complete variable domain is KAGVTQTPRYLIKTRGQQVTLSCSPISGHRSVSWYQQTPGQGLQFLFEYFSETQRNKGNFPGRFSGRQFSNSRSEMNVSTLELGDSALYLCASSPAGTLQETQYFGPGTRLLVL.

This clone was observed a few times. The chain carries TRBV7-9 and TRBJ1-1; D is uncertain. Germline CDR1 SEHNR, CDR2 FQNEAQ (reference sequence). V lost 2 bases and J 6 bases, leaving 13 bases between the germline ends. This CDR3 has 14 amino acids. The CDR3 protein is CASSLTRSDAEAFF. The CDR3 bases are TGTGCCAGCAGCTTAACACGTTCAGATGCTGAAGCTTTCTTT.

The chain couples TRBV9 to TRBJ1-2; a weak D match, TRBD1 (5 bases). The germline V and J ends were trimmed by 4 bases and 5 bases, with 21 bases remaining between them. This CDR3 has 16 amino acids. Germline CDR1 and CDR2: SGDLS and YYNGEE. Here the CDR3 DNA reads TGTGCCAGCAGCACTTCCCCGGGAGGGCAGGGATATGGCTACACCTTC. The encoded protein is CASSTSPGGQGYGYTF.